This TCR beta chain was identified during a study of T cells in Graves' hyperthyroidism and ophthalmopathy. Whole-study results and caveats: In validation, the model predicted ophthalmopathy. These predictions came a median about 6.5 months before onset. Blood held most thyroid clonotypes expanded above 0.001 frequency.

Each 10 ml fresh peripheral blood draw supplied the PBMCs. Trimming removed 1 base from V and 0 bases from J; junction bases left unmatched: 3. Germline V CDR1 and CDR2: DFQATT, SNEGSKA (reference sequence). The CDR3 has 15 residues. The CDR3 regions of TCR beta were amplified from RNA transcripts. The HTBI primer set was used in a first-round RT-PCR of the TCR CDR3. TCRdb redid the calling of the multiplex PCR reads with MiXCR, one entry per CDR3 protein. Of around 690,000 distinct CDR3 sequences in the sample, roughly 17% were seen once. As concerns this clonotype: The antigen is undetermined.

Sequencing was performed on blood. This chain joins TRBV20-1 and TRBJ2-3, with 8 bases identical to TRBD2. The receptor was isolated from a man in his fifties or sixties with Graves' hyperthyroidism. CDR3 coding DNA: TGCAGTGCTAGAGGGAAGCGGGAGAGCACAGATACGCAGTATTTT. It yields the protein CSARGKRESTDTQYF.